These T cell receptor beta chains were read from a single sample in a study of blood T cell repertoires in COVID-19. Repertoires were generated with immunoSEQ multiplex PCR, while TCRdb's copy carries only in-frame clones and drops some. The top ten hold roughly 6.6% of the sample, which has approximately 350,000 clones, roughly 90% seen once. The sample consisted of peripheral blood. The source of these receptors is a woman aged 55-75 years with COVID-19, enrolled during active disease. Each CDR3 is given with its conserved first and last residue. The D gene is left open where the match is weak. The size of a clone is reported for some rows only, either as once, few or many, or as a class for expanded clones.

v_call	clone_size	d_call	j_call	cdr3_nt	cdr3_aa
TRBV7-9	NA	TRBD1	TRBJ2-3	TGTGCCAGCAGCTTGACGACAGGGGGAAGGGATACGCAGTATTTT	CASSLTTGGRDTQYF
TRBV7-9	NA	TRBD1	TRBJ2-7	TGTGCCAGCAGCTCGTGGACAGGGGGCACCTACGAGCAGTACTTC	CASSSWTGGTYEQYF
TRBV5-1	NA	NA	TRBJ1-1	TGCGCCAGCAGCTTGGGTACGGGGAGTTGGACTGAAGCTTTCTTT	CASSLGTGSWTEAFF
TRBV13	NA	TRBD2	TRBJ2-1	TGTGCCAGCAGCCCCGCCGGACTAGCGGGGGGGCTCAATGAGCAGTTCTTC	CASSPAGLAGGLNEQFF
TRBV20-1	NA	TRBD1	TRBJ1-1	TGCAGTGCAACAGGGGGCCGCGAAGCTTTCTTT	CSATGGREAFF
TRBV5-1	NA	NA	TRBJ2-7	TGCGCCAGCAGCTTGGCAGGGGTCTACGAGCAGTACTTC	CASSLAGVYEQYF
TRBV6-5	NA	TRBD1	TRBJ1-2	TGTGCCAGCACCCTGGAGGGACAGGGAGATGGCTACACCTTC	CASTLEGQGDGYTF
TRBV12-3/TRBV12-4	NA	NA	TRBJ2-3	TGTGCCAGCAGCCTACAGGGAGATACGCAGTATTTT	CASSLQGDTQYF
TRBV23-1	NA	TRBD1	TRBJ2-7	TGCGCCAGCAGTCAACGTCCCCCAGGGGGATCCTACGAGCAGTACTTC	CASSQRPPGGSYEQYF
TRBV29-1	NA	TRBD2	TRBJ2-1	TGCAGCATCAAACTAGCGTTGGATGAGCAGTTCTTC	CSIKLALDEQFF
TRBV30	NA	NA	TRBJ2-7	TGTGCCTGGAGTGGGTTGGGGGGACGCTACGAGCAGTACTTC	CAWSGLGGRYEQYF
TRBV19	NA	NA	TRBJ1-2	TGTGCCAGTACCCCAGCGGCACCTTACTATGGCTACACCTTC	CASTPAAPYYGYTF
TRBV7-2	NA	TRBD1	TRBJ1-2	TGTGCCAGCAGCTTAGCCGGACAGGGGCGGGATGGCTACACCTTC	CASSLAGQGRDGYTF
TRBV6-5	NA	NA	TRBJ1-6	TGTGCCAGCAGTTACGCGTACAGAGACCCGCACCTCCACTTT	CASSYAYRDPHLHF
TRBV6-1	NA	NA	TRBJ2-7	TGTGCCAGCAGTGCCGCAGGGACTTTTTCCTTCTACGAGCAGTACTTC	CASSAAGTFSFYEQYF
TRBV23-1	once	NA	TRBJ1-5	TGCGCCAGCAGTCAATCTCCCCCCTACAGGGATGTGGGTCAGCCCCAGCATTTT	CASSQSPPYRDVGQPQHF
TRBV2	few	TRBD2	TRBJ2-5	TGTGCCAGCAACGGACTAGCGGGGGGGCAGGAGACCCAGTACTTC	CASNGLAGGQETQYF
TRBV13	many	TRBD2	TRBJ2-2	TGTGCCAGCAGCCTCGGACTAGCGGGGTCTGGCGGGGAGCTGTTTTTT	CASSLGLAGSGGELFF
TRBV7-2	NA	TRBD1	TRBJ2-7	TGTGCCAGCAGCTCTTCGACAGGGCGTACCTACGAGCAGTACTTC	CASSSSTGRTYEQYF
TRBV5-6	NA	TRBD2	TRBJ2-5	TGTGCCAGCAGCTTTCGCGGGGGGGGCCGAGAGACCCAGTACTTC	CASSFRGGGRETQYF
TRBV2	NA	NA	TRBJ1-3	TGTGCCAGCAGTGAAGCGGGAAGAGGGTTGTACGGAAACACCATATATTTT	CASSEAGRGLYGNTIYF
TRBV3-1/TRBV3-2	NA	NA	TRBJ1-5	TGTGCCAGCAGCCATGGTAGTGAGGGGGGCAATCAGCCCCAGCATTTT	CASSHGSEGGNQPQHF
TRBV7-8	NA	NA	TRBJ2-1	TGTGCCAGCAGCTTGAGATCTACGAGCTCCTACAATGAGCAGTTCTTC	CASSLRSTSSYNEQFF
TRBV19	NA	NA	TRBJ1-2	TGTGCCAGTGGACAGTATAACTATGGCTACACCTTC	CASGQYNYGYTF
TRBV2	NA	TRBD1	TRBJ1-4	TGTGCCAGCAGTGAACGCGGGACAGGGTTTGCAACTAATGAAAAACTGTTTTTT	CASSERGTGFATNEKLFF
TRBV3-1/TRBV3-2	NA	NA	TRBJ2-1	TGTGCCAGCAGCTCATTCCGACTTGGGAATGAGCAGTTCTTC	CASSSFRLGNEQFF
TRBV9	NA	NA	TRBJ2-7	TGTGCCAGCAGCCTCCAGACAGGCAACTACGAGCAGTACTTC	CASSLQTGNYEQYF
TRBV7-9	NA	TRBD1	TRBJ2-7	TGTGCCAGCAGCTCTGGGACAGGCTACTACGAGCAGTACTTC	CASSSGTGYYEQYF
TRBV11-1	NA	NA	TRBJ2-2	TGTGCCAGCAGCTTAGCATCCCCAGGGTCTGGGGAGCTGTTTTTT	CASSLASPGSGELFF
TRBV30	NA	TRBD1	TRBJ1-5	TGTGCCTGGAGTAGGACAGGGGAAGGGCAGCCCCAGCATTTT	CAWSRTGEGQPQHF
TRBV12-3/TRBV12-4	NA	NA	TRBJ1-5	TGTGCCAGCAGTTTAATGCCGGAGGGGAGTAAGCATTTT	CASSLMPEGSKHF
TRBV3-1/TRBV3-2	NA	TRBD1	TRBJ1-2	TGTGCCAGCAGCCAGCCTGGGACAGTACCTAACTATGGCTACACCTTC	CASSQPGTVPNYGYTF
TRBV5-1	once	NA	TRBJ1-1	TGCGCCAGCAGCTTGGCGTTGAACACTGAAGCTTTCTTT	CASSLALNTEAFF
TRBV6-1	NA	TRBD2	TRBJ2-1	TGTGCCAGCAGTGAAAGCGGGGGAAACTACAATGAGCAGTTCTTC	CASSESGGNYNEQFF
TRBV7-3	NA	NA	TRBJ2-5	TGTGCCAGCAGCTACGGGGGTATGGGACAAGAGACCCAGTACTTC	CASSYGGMGQETQYF